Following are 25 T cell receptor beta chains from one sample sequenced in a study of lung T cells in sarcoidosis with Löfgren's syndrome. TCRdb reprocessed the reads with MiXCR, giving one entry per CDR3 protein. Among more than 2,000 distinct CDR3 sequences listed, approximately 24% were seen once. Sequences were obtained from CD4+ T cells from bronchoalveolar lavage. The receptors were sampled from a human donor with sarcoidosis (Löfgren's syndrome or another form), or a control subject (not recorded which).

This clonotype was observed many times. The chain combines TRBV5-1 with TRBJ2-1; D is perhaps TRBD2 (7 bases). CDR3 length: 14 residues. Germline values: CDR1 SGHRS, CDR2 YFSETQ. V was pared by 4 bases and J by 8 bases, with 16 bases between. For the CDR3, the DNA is TGCGCCAGCAGCCCGCGGGGGCCCTCGGATGAGCAGTTCTTC. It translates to CASSPRGPSDEQFF.

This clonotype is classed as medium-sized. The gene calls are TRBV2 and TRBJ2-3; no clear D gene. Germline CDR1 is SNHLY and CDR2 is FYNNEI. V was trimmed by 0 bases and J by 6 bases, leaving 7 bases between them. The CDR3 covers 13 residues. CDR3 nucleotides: TGTGCCAGCAGTGAAGCTGGCCGTGATACGCAGTATTTT. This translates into CASSEAGRDTQYF.

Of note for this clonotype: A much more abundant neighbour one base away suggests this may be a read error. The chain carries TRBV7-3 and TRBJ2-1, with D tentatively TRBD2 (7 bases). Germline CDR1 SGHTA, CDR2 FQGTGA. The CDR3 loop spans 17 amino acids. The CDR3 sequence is CASSLTGGGGPNNERFF. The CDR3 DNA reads TGTGCCAGCAGCTTAACCGGCGGGGGCGGGCCAAACAATGAGCGGTTCTTC.

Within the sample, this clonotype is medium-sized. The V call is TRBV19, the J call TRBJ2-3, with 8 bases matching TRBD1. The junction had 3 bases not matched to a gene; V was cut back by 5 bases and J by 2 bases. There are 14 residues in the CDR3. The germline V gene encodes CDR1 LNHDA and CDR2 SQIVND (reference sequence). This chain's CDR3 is CASSPGQDTDTQYF. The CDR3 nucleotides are TGTGCCAGTAGTCCGGGACAGGACACAGATACGCAGTATTTT.

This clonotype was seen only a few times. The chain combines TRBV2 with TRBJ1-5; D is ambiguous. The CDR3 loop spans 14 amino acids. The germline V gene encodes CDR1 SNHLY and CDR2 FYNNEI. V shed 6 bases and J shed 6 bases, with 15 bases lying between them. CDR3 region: CASSEQRLTQPQHF. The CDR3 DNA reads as TGTGCCAGCAGCGAGCAGAGATTAACTCAGCCCCAGCATTTT.

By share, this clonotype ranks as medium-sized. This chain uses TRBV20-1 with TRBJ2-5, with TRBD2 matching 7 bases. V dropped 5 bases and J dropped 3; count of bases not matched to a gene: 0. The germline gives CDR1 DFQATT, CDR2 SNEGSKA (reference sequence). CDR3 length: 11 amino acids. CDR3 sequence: CSALAEETQYF. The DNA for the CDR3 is TGCAGTGCTCTAGCGGAAGAGACCCAGTACTTC.

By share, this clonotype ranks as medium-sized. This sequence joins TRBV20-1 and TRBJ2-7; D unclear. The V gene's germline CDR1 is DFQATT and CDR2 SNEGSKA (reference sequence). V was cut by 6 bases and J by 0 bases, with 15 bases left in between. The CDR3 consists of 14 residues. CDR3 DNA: TGCAGTGCAAAAAAACCACTATCCTCCTACGAGCAGTACTTC. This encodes CSAKKPLSSYEQYF.

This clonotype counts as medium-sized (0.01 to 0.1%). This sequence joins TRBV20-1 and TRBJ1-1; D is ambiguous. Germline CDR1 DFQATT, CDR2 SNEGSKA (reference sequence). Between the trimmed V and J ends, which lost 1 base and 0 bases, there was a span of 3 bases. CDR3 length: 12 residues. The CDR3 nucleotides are TGCAGTGCTAGAGGAATGAACACTGAAGCTTTCTTT. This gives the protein CSARGMNTEAFF.

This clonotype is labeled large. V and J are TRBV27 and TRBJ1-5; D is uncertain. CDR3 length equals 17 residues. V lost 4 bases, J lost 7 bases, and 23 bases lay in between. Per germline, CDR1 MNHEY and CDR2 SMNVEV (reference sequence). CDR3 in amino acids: CASSSRGRFSGSQPQHF. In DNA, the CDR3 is TGTGCCAGCAGTTCACGCGGCAGGTTTAGTGGGTCACAGCCCCAGCATTTT.

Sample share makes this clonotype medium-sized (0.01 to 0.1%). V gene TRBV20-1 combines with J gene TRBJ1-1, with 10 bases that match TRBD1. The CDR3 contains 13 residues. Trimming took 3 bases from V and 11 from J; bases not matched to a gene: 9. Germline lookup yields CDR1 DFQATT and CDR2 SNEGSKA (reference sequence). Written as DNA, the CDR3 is TGCAGTGCTAGGTCGGGCACGGGACAGGGGGCTTTCTTT. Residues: CSARSGTGQGAFF.

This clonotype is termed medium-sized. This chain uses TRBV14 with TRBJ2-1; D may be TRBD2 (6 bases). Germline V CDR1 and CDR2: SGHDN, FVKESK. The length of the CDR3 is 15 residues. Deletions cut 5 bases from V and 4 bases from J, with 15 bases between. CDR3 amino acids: CASSTLASGYNEQFF. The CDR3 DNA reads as TGTGCCAGCAGCACCCTAGCCAGCGGGTACAATGAGCAGTTCTTC.

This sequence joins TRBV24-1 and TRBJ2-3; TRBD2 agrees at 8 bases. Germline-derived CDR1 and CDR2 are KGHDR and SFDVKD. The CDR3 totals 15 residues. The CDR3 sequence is CVTTSGLASTDTQYF. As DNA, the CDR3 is TGTGTCACTACTAGCGGACTTGCTAGCACAGATACGCAGTATTTT.

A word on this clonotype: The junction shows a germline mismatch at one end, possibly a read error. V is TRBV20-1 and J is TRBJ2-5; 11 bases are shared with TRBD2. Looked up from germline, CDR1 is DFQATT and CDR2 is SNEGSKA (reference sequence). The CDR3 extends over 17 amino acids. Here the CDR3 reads CSASGYKTSGASETQYF. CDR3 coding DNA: TGTAGTGCTAGTGGGTATAAGACTAGCGGGGCATCGGAGACCCAGTACTTC.

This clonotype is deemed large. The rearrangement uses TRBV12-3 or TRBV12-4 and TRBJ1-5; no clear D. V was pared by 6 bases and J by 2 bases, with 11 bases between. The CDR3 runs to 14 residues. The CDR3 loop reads CASSGSGGNQPQHF. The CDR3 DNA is TGTGCCAGCAGCGGATCCGGGGGCAATCAGCCCCAGCATTTT.

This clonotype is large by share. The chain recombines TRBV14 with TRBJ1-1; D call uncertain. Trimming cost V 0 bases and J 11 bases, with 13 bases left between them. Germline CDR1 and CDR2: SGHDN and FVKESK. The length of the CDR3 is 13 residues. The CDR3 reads CASSQDLGLGAFF. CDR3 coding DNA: TGTGCCAGCAGCCAAGATCTCGGGCTTGGGGCTTTCTTT.

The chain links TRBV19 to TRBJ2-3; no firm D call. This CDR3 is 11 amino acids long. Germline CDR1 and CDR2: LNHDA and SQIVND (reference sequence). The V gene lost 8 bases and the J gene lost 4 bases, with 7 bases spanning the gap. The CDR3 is CASGGADTQYF. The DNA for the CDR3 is TGTGCCAGTGGTGGGGCAGATACGCAGTATTTT.

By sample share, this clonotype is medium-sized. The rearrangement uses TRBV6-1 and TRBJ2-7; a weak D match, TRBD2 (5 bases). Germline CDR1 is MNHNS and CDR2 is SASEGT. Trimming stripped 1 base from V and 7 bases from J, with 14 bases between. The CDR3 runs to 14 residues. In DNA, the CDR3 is TGTGCCAGCAGTGAAGTGGGTCTAGCCAGGGAGCAGTACTTC. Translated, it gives CASSEVGLAREQYF.

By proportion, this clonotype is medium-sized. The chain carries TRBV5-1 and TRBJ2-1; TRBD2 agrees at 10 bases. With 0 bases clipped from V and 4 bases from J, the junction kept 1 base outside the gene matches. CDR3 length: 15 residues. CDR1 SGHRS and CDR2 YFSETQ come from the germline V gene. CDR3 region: CASSLALAGYNEQFF. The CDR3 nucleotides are TGCGCCAGCAGCTTGGCACTAGCGGGATACAATGAGCAGTTCTTC.

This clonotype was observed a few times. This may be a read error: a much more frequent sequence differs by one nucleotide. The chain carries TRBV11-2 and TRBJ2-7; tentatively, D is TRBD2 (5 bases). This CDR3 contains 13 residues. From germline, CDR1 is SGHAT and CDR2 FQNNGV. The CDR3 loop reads CANSRVTGFEQYF. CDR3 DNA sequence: TGTGCCAACAGCCGGGTCACGGGGTTCGAGCAGTACTTC.

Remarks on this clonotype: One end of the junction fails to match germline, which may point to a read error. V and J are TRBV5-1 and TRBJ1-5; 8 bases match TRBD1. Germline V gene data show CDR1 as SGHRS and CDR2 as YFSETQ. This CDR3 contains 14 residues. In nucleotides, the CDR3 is TGTGCCAGCAGCTTGGGGACAGGCAATCGGCCCCAGCATTTT. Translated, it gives CASSLGTGNRPQHF.

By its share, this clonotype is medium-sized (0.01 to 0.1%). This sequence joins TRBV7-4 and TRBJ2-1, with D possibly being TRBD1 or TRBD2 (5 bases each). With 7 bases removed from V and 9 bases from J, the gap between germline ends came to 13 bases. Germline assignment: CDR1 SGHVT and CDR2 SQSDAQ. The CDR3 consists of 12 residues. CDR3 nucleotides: TGTGCCAGCAACGGCAGGGACGTTGAGCAGTTCTTC. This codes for CASNGRDVEQFF.

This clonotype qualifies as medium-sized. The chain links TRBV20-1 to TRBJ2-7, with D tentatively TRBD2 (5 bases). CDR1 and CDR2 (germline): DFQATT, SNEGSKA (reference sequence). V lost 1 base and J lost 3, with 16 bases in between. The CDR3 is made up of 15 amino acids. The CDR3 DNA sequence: TGCAGTGCTAGAGGGACCCCGGGGTATCTCTACGAGCAGTACTTC. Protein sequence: CSARGTPGYLYEQYF.

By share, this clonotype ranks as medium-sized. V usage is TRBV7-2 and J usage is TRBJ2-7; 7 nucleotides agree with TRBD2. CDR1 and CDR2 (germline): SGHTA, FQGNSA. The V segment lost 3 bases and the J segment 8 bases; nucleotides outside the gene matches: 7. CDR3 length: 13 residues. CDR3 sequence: CASSFGGGLQQYF. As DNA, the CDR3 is TGTGCCAGCAGCTTTGGCGGGGGACTCCAGCAGTACTTC.

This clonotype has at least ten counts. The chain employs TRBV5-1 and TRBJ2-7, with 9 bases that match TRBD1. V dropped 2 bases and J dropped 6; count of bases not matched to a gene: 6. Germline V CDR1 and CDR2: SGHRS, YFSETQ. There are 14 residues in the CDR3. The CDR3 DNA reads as TGCGCCAGCAGCTTCACCGGGACAGGGCTCGAGCAGTACTTC. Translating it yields CASSFTGTGLEQYF.

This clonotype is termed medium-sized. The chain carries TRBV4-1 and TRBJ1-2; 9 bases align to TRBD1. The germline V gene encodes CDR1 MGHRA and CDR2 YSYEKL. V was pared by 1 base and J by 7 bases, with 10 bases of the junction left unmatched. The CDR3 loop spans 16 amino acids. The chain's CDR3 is CASSQALPDRGSGYTF. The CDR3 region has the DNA TGCGCCAGCAGCCAAGCCCTCCCGGACAGGGGATCTGGCTACACCTTC.